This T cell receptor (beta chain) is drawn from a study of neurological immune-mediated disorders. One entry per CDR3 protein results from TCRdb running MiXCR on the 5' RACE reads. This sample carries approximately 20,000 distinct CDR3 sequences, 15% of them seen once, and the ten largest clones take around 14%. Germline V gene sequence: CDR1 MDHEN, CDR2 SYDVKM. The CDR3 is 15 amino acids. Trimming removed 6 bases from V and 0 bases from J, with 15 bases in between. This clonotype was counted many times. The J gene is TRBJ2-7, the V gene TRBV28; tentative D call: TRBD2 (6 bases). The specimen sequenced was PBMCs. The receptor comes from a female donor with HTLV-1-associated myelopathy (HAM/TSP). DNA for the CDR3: TGTGCCAGCAGGGGGATAGCGGACCTCTCCTACGAGCAGTACTTC. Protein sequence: CASRGIADLSYEQYF.